This TCR beta chain was identified in a study of early T cells in non-severe SARS-CoV-2 infection. CDR3 length: 14 residues. The junction had 9 bases not matched to a gene; V was cut back by 8 bases and J by 6 bases. Germline V gives CDR1 SGHVS, CDR2 FNYEAQ. Each CDR3 protein is one row after TCRdb ran MiXCR on the 5' RACE reads. The sample contains more than 90,000 distinct CDR3 sequences, 9.5% to 11% of which appear only once. The source material was whole blood. The sequence was obtained from an adult who was a healthcare worker with PCR-confirmed SARS-CoV-2 infection or an uninfected control (not recorded which). The chain links TRBV7-6 to TRBJ2-7, with 11 bases identical to TRBD1. In DNA form, the CDR3 reads TGTGCCAGCTCCTTAGACGGGACAGGGGGCGAGCAGTACTTC. Its translation: CASSLDGTGGEQYF. The variable domain in full, with the rest retrieved from reference TRBV7-6 and TRBJ2-7, is GAGVSQSPRYKVTKRGQDVALRCDPISGHVSLYWYRQALGQGPEFLTYFNYEAQQDKSGLPNDRFSAERPEGSISTLTIQRTEQRDSAMYRCASSLDGTGGEQYFGPGTRLTVT.